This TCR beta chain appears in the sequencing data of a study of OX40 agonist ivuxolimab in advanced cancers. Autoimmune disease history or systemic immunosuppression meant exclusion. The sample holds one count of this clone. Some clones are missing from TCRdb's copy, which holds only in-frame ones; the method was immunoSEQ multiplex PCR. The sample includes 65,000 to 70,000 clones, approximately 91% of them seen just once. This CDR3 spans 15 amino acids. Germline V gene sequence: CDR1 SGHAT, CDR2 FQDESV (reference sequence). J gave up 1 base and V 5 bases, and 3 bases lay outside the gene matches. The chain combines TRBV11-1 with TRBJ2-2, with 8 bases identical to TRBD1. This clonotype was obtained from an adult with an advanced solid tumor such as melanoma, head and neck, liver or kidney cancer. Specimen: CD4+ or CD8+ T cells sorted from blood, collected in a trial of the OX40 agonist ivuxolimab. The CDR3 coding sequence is TGTGCCAGCAGCCCCGGGACAGGGAACACCGGGGAGCTGTTTTTT. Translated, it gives CASSPGTGNTGELFF.